The subject of this entry is one T cell receptor (beta chain). Clinical symptoms, serum thyroxine, TRAb, thyroid ultrasound and orbital computed tomography established diagnosis. These data come from a study of T cells in Graves' hyperthyroidism and ophthalmopathy. Amplified TCR beta CDR3 regions came from RNA transcripts. In the first-round RT-PCR of the TCR CDR3, the HTBI primer set was used. TCRdb re-analysed the multiplex PCR reads in MiXCR, keeping a single row per CDR3 protein. The profile shows 530,000 or so distinct CDR3 sequences, approximately 25% of them singletons. The CDR3 is 14 amino acids. CDR1 is LNHDA, CDR2 SQIVND, per germline (reference sequence). V gave up 7 bases and J gave up 4 bases, with 16 bases separating them.

Input material: blood. The genes are TRBV19 and TRBJ1-2, with D maybe TRBD1 (6 bases). The sequence was collected from a young woman with Graves' ophthalmopathy. CDR3 bases: TGTGCCAGTATCCCTCGCGGGACATCCTATGGCTACACCTTC. The encoded protein is CASIPRGTSYGYTF.